This T cell receptor (beta chain) was sequenced during a study of Graves' ophthalmopathy and Graves' hyperthyroidism. The length of the CDR3 is 15 residues. Germline V gene data show CDR1 as DFQATT and CDR2 as SNEGSKA (reference sequence). V shed 5 bases and J 4 bases; nucleotides not matched to a gene: 8. Investigators amplified TCR beta CDR3 regions from RNA transcripts. The authors performed first-round RT-PCR with HTBI primers and then a second-round multiplex PCR. A single record per CDR3 protein comes from TCRdb applying MiXCR to the multiplex PCR reads. The profile covers roughly 410,000 distinct CDR3 sequences, with about 16% appearing a single time and roughly 7% taken by the ten largest. Stable hyperthyroidism was defined by absence of ophthalmopathy within 18 months of follow-up. Other autoimmune diseases, uncontrolled infections, pregnancy and lactation each led to patient exclusion. Comment on this clonotype: As yet, its antigen is unknown.

General study findings and limits: Blood was where most expanded thyroid clonotypes above 0.001 frequency also turned up. The study's model predicted ophthalmopathy progression at 70.59% sensitivity and approximately 72% specificity.

The V gene is TRBV20-1, the J gene TRBJ2-2; 9 positions match TRBD2. The sequence was obtained from a woman aged 18-29 years with stable Graves' hyperthyroidism. Sequencing used peripheral blood. The CDR3 region has the DNA TGCAGTGCTGAGCGGGAGGAACCGGGCACCGGGGAGCTGTTTTTT. Translated, it gives CSAEREEPGTGELFF.